This entry concerns a single T cell receptor (beta chain). The entry originates in a study of T cell changes during pregnancy in multiple sclerosis. This CDR3 is built from 15 residues. Germline-derived CDR1 and CDR2 are MNHEY and SMNVEV (reference sequence). The V segment lost 6 bases and the J segment 0 bases; nucleotides outside the gene matches: 0. TCRdb's copy holds only in-frame clones and misses some; the assay was immunoSEQ multiplex PCR. The table has about 26,000 clones, 89% seen once; the top ten hold about 15%. The clonotype originates from a female donor with multiple sclerosis, enrolled in a pregnancy study. This chain uses TRBV27 with TRBJ2-1, with 12 bases lining up with TRBD2. The sequencing used CD8+ T cells from peripheral blood mononuclear cells, collected in the second trimester of pregnancy. The CDR3 sequence: CASRLAGGSYNEQFF. DNA of the CDR3: TGTGCCAGCAGACTAGCGGGAGGCTCCTACAATGAGCAGTTCTTC.